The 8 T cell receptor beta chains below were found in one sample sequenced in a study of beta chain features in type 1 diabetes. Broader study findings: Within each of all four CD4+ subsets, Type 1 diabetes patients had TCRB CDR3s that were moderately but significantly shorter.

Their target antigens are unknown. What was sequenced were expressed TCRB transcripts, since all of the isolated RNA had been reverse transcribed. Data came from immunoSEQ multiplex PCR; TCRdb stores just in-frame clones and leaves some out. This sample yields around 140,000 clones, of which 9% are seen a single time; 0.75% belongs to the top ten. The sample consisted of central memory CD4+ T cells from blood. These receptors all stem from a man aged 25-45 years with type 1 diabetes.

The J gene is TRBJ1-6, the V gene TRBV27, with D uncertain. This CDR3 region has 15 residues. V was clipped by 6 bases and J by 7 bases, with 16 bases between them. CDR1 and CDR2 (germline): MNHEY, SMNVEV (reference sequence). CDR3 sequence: CASSSGWVTNSPLHF. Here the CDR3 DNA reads TGTGCCAGCAGCTCGGGTTGGGTCACGAATTCACCCCTCCACTTT.

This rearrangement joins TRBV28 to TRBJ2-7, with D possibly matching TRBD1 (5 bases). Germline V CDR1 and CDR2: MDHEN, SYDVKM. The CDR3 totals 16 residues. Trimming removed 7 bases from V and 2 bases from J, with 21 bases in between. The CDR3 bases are TGTGCCAGCAAACACTCCGGACATCCCTTTACCTACGAGCAGTACTTC. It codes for CASKHSGHPFTYEQYF.

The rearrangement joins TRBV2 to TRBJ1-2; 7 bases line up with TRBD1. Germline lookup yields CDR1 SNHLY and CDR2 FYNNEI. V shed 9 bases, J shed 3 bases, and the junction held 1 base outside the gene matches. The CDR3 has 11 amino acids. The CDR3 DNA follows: TGTGCCAGTGGGACAGACTATGGCTACACCTTC. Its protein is CASGTDYGYTF. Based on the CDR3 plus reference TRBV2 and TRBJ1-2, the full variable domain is EPEVTQTPSHQVTQMGQEVILRCVPISNHLYFYWYRQILGQKVEFLVSFYNNEISEKSEIFDDQFSVERPDGSNFTLKIRSTKLEDSAMYFCASGTDYGYTFGSGTRLTVV.

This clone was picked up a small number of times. CDR3 bases: TGCAGCGTTGAAGGGAAAGCGGGGGGGTACAATGAGCAGTTCTTC. Translating it yields CSVEGKAGGYNEQFF. The J gene is TRBJ2-1, the V gene TRBV29-1; TRBD2 aligns across 10 bases. The germline gives CDR1 SQVTM, CDR2 ANQGSEA. This CDR3 is 15 amino acids long. Losses at the gene ends were 1 base for V and 4 bases for J; bases not matched to a gene: 4.

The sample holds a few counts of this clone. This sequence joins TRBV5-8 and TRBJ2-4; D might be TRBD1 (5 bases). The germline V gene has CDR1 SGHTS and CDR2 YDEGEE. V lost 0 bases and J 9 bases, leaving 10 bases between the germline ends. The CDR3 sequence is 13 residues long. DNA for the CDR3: TGTGCCAGCAGCTTGGGCAAAGGGGCCATTCAGTACTTC. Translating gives CASSLGKGAIQYF.

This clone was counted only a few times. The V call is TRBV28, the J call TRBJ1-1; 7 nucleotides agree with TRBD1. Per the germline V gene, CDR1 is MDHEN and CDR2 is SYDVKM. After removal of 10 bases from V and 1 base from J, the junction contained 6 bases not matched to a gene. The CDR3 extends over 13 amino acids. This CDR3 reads CATLGDRNTEAFF. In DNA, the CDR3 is TGTGCCACCCTCGGGGACAGGAACACTGAAGCTTTCTTT.

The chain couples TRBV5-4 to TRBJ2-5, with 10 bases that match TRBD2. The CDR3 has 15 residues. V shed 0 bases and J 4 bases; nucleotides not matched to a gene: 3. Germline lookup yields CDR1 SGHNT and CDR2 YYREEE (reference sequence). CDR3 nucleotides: TGTGCCAGCAGCTTGGAGCGGGGGGGAGGAGAGACCCAGTACTTC. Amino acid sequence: CASSLERGGGETQYF.

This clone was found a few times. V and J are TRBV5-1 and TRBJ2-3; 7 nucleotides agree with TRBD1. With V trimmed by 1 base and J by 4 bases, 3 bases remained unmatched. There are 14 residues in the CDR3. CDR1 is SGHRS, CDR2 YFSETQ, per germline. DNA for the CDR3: TGCGCCAGCAGCTTGACAGGGGTGGCAGATACGCAGTATTTT. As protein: CASSLTGVADTQYF.